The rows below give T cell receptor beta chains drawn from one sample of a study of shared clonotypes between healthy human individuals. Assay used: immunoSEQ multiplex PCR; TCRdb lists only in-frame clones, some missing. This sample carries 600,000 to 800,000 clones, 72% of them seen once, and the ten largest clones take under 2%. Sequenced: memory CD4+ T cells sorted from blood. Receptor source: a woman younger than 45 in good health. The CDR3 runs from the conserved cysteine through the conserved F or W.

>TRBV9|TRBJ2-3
CASSSSTDTQYF
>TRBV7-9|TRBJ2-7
CASNQNTGYEQYF
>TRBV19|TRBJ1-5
CASSREGQGGLFQPQHF
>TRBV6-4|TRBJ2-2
CASRTGQLNTGELFF
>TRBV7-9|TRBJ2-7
CASSSPKGQSSYEQYF
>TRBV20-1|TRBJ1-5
CSARDNQPQHF
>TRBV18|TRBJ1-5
CASSLGTGGSNQPQHF
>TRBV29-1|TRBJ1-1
CSVAQVEAFF
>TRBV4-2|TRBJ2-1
CASSQVEAPEQFF
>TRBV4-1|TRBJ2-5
CASSPSPLRAPQKETQYF
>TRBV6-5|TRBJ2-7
CASSYSIADVYEQYF
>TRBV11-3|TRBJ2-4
CASSLGGDTKNIQYF
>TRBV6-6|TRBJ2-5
CASRPPSSLETQYF
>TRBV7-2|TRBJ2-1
CASSEHYSRTLFNEQFF
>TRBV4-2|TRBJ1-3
CASSQGGDGNTIYF
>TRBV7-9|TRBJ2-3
CASSLGTASTDTQYF
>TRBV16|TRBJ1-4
CASSQQGAGEKLFF
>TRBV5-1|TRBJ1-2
CASSLDGQENYGYTF
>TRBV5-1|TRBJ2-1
CASSLSSGDYNEQFF
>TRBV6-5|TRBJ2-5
CASSYAGRQQETQYF
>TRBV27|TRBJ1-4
CASSFGRGPEKLFF
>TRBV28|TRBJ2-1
CASTWRSSSEQFF
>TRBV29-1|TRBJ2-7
CSVGRSYEQYF
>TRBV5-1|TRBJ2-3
CASSPTSTDTQYF
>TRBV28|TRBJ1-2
CAGTDGNYGYTF
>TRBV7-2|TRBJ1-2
CASSLVAGQGIYGYTF
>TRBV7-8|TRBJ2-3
CASSLEGGSPSTDTQYF
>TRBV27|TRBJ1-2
CASSLSSAGATGGYGYTF
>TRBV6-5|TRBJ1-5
CASSYPTANQPQHF
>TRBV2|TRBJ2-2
CATKGTVSNTGELFF
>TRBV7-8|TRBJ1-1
CASSLVEGAVTEAFF
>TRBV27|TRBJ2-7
CASRLAGAYEQYF
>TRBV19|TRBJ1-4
CASSIPGGNEKLFF
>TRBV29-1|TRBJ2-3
CSARASGGTDTQYF
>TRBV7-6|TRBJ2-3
CASSLLGVAGVGTDTQYF
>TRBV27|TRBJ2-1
CASSLDPSGRLNEQFF
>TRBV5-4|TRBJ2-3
CASSSLGGGQGSDTQYF
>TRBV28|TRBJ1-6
CASSLNRLWSPLHF
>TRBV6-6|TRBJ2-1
CASTRGGQYNEQFF
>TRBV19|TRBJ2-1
CASSRTTGLAVDNEQFF
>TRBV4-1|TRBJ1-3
CASSRSGQGTGNTIYF
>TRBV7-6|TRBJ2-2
CASSLEGTQNTGELFF
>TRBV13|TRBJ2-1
CASSVGVASYNEQFF
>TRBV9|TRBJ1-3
CASSPPASTFSGNTIYF
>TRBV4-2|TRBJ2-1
CASSQGWTGSYNEQFF
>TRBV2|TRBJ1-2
CASSSQGRSYGYTF
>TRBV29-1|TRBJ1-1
CSAGQAVDTEAFF
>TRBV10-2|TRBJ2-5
CATGLAGSQETQYF
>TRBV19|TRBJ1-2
CASSPRLSGTGYGYTF
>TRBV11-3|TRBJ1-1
CASSLTRNTEAFF
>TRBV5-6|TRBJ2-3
CASNNRIADTQYF
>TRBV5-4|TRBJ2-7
CASSAGSGTGIYEQYF
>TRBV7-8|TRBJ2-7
CASSLNVGQGKNEQYF
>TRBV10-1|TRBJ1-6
CASSEDRNSPLHF
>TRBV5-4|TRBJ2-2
CASSLAQLAGNTGELFF
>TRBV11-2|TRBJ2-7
CASSLDPDLSSYEQYF